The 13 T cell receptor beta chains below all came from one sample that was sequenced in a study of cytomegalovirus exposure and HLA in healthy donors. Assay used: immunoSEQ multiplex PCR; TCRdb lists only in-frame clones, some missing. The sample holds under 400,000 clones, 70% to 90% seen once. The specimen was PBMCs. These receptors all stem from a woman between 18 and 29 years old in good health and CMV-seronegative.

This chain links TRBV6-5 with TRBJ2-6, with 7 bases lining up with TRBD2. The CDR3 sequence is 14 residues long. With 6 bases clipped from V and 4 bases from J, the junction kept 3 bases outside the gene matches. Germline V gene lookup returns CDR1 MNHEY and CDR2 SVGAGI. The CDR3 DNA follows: TGTGCCAGCAGCCGGGAGGCGGGGGCCAACGTCCTGACTTTC. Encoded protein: CASSREAGANVLTF.

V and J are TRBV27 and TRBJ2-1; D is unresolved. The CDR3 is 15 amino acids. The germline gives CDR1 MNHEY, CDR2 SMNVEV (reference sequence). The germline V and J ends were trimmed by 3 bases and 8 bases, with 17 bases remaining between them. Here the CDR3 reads CASSFGPMKPDEQFF. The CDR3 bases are TGTGCCAGCAGTTTTGGGCCGATGAAGCCCGATGAGCAGTTCTTC.

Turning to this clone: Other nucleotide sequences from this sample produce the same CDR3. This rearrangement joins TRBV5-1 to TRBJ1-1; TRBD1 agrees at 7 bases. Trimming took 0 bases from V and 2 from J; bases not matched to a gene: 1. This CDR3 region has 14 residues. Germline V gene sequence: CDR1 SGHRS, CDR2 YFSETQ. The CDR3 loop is CASSLAGGNTEAFF. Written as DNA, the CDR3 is TGCGCCAGCAGCTTGGCAGGGGGTAACACTGAAGCTTTCTTT.

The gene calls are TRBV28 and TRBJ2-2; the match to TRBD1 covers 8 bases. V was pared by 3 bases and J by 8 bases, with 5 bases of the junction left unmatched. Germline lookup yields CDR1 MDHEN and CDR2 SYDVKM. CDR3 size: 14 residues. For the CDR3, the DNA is TGTGCCAGCAGTTTGGGACAGGCAGAAGGGGAGCTGTTTTTT. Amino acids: CASSLGQAEGELFF.

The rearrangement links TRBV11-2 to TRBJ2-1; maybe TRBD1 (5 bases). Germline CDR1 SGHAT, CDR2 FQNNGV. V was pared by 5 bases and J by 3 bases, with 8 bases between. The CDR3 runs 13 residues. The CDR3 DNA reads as TGTGCCAGCAGCCCAGGGATCTACAATGAGCAGTTCTTC. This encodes CASSPGIYNEQFF.

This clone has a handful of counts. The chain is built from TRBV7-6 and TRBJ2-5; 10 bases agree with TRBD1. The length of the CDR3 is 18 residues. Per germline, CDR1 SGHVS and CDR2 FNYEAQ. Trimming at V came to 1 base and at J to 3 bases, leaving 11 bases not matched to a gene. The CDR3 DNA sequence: TGTGCCAGCAGCTTAGTCCGTTTGGGACAGGGGTCTAAAGAGACCCAGTACTTC. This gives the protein CASSLVRLGQGSKETQYF.

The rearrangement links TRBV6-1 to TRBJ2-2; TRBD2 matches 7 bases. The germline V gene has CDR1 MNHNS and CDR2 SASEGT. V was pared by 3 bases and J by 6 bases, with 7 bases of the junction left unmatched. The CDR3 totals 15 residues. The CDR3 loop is CASSDAMGGAGELFF. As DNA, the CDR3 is TGTGCCAGCAGTGACGCAATGGGAGGGGCCGGGGAGCTGTTTTTT.

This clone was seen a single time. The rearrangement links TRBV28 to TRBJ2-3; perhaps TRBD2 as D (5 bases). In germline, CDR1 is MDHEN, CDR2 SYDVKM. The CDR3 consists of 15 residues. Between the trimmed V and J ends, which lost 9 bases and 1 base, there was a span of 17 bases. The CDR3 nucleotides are TGTGCCAGTACGGACGGCGGACTCCGCACAGATACGCAGTATTTT. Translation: CASTDGGLRTDTQYF.

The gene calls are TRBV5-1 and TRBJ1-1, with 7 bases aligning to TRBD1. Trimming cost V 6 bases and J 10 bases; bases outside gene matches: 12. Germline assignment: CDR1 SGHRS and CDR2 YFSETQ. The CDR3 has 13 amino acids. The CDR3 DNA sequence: TGCGCCAGCACCGTTGAGGGGCAGGGGGGAGCTTTCTTT. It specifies CASTVEGQGGAFF.

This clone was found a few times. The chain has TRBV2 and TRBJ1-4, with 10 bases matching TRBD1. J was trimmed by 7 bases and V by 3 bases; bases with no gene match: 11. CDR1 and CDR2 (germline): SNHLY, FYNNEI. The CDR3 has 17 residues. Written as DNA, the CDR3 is TGTGCCAGCAGTGAGATCGATTTTGGGACAGGGGTTGAAAAACTGTTTTTT. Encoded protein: CASSEIDFGTGVEKLFF. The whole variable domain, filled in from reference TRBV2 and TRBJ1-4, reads EPEVTQTPSHQVTQMGQEVILRCVPISNHLYFYWYRQILGQKVEFLVSFYNNEISEKSEIFDDQFSVERPDGSNFTLKIRSTKLEDSAMYFCASSEIDFGTGVEKLFFGSGTQLSVL.

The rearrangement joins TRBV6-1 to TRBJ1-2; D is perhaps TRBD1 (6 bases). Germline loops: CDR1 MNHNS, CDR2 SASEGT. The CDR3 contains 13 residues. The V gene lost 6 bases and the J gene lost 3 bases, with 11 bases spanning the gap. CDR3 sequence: CASRSGTHYGYTF. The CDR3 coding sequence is TGTGCCAGCAGGTCCGGGACACACTATGGCTACACCTTC.

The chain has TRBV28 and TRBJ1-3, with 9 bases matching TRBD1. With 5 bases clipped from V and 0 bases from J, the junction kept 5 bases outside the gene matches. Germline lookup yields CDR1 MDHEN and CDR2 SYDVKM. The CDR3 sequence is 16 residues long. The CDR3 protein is CASSEQGALSGNTIYF. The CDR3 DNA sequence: TGTGCCAGCAGTGAACAGGGGGCCCTCTCTGGAAACACCATATATTTT.

CDR3 residues: CASSPGTGSNEQYF. The CDR3 DNA sequence: TGTGCCAGCTCACCAGGGACAGGTTCCAACGAGCAGTACTTC. V gene TRBV18 combines with J gene TRBJ2-7; 8 bases fit TRBD1. V was clipped by 2 bases and J by 5 bases; unmatched bases: 5. The germline V gene has CDR1 KGHSH and CDR2 LQKENI. CDR3 length equals 14 residues.